Below are 19 T cell receptor beta chains sequenced from a single sample in a study of vaccination effects on CD4 cells after COVID-19. Once cultured for 9 to 11 days, the cells underwent separation to obtain CD4+ T cells. Antigens for these TCRs are unknown. Profiled with immunoSEQ multiplex PCR; TCRdb holds only in-frame clones, not every one. Among fewer than 75,000 clones, roughly three quarters were seen once, and the ten largest hold roughly 2%. The source was CD4+ T cells from PBMCs cultured without peptide, collected before COVID-19 vaccination. The source is a human donor who received a COVID-19 vaccine.

The rearrangement uses TRBV5-4 and TRBJ2-2; 10 positions match TRBD1. This CDR3 is 16 amino acids long. Trimming at V came to 3 bases and at J to 5 bases, leaving 7 bases not matched to a gene. The V gene's germline CDR1 is SGHNT and CDR2 YYREEE (reference sequence). CDR3 region: CASSWGTGVSTGELFF. The CDR3 coding sequence is TGTGCCAGCAGCTGGGGGACAGGGGTCAGTACCGGGGAGCTGTTTTTT.

The rearrangement uses TRBV29-1 and TRBJ2-5; the match to TRBD1 covers 9 bases. The CDR3 is 13 residues long. The J segment lost 1 base and the V segment lost 5 bases, leaving 2 bases of the junction unmatched. CDR1 SQVTM and CDR2 ANQGSEA come from the germline V gene. CDR3 sequence: CSVRDRAQETQYF. CDR3 DNA: TGCAGCGTTCGGGACAGGGCCCAAGAGACCCAGTACTTC.

This chain connects TRBV4-3 to TRBJ1-2, with unresolved D. This CDR3 has 15 amino acids. V lost 0 bases and J lost 4, with 12 bases in between. The V gene's germline CDR1 is LGHNA and CDR2 YSLEER. The CDR3 DNA reads as TGCGCCAGCAGCCAAGATAGGTCAGGAAGCTATGGCTACACCTTC. Its protein product is CASSQDRSGSYGYTF.

The CDR3: CSVYRDRDSGELFF. For the CDR3, the DNA is TGCAGCGTATACCGGGACAGGGATTCCGGGGAGCTGTTTTTT. This sequence joins TRBV29-1 and TRBJ2-2, with 9 bases aligning to TRBD1. The V and J ends lost 6 bases and 6 bases, in that order; junction bases with no gene match: 8. The length of the CDR3 is 14 residues. Germline V lookup: CDR1 SQVTM, CDR2 ANQGSEA.

V and J are TRBV6-5 and TRBJ2-7, with D perhaps TRBD1 (5 bases). The CDR3 runs to 13 residues. Deletions cut 3 bases from V and 3 bases from J, with 9 bases between. Germline V gene data show CDR1 as MNHEY and CDR2 as SVGAGI. The CDR3 DNA reads as TGTGCCAGCAGTTATACCCAGGGCTACGAGCAGTACGTC. It yields the protein CASSYTQGYEQYV.

The V gene is TRBV19, the J gene TRBJ1-5, with 12 bases matching TRBD1. The CDR3 loop spans 19 amino acids. The V gene end was trimmed by 7 bases and the J gene end by 0 bases; junction bases not matched to a gene: 13. CDR1 and CDR2 from the germline V gene are LNHDA and SQIVND (reference sequence). The CDR3 here is CASTITGTGGSYSNQPQHF. The CDR3 nucleotides are TGTGCCAGTACCATTACCGGGACAGGGGGCTCTTATAGCAATCAGCCCCAGCATTTT. Drawing the rest from reference TRBV19 and TRBJ1-5, the complete variable domain is DGGITQSPKYLFRKEGQNVTLSCEQNLNHDAMYWYRQDPGQGLRLIYYSQIVNDFQKGDIAEGYSVSREKKESFPLTVTSAQKNPTAFYLCASTITGTGGSYSNQPQHFGDGTRLSIL.

This clone turned up a few times. DNA of the CDR3: TGTGCCAGCAGGACAAGTAGGAGCCCAGGGCCCCAGCATTTT. Amino acid sequence: CASRTSRSPGPQHF. The V gene is TRBV6-5, the J gene TRBJ1-5; D unclear. Trimming removed 6 bases at V and 9 bases at J, with 18 bases between. CDR3 size: 14 residues. CDR1 MNHEY and CDR2 SVGAGI come from the germline V gene.

This chain joins TRBV2 and TRBJ2-5; D is unresolved. The germline gives CDR1 SNHLY, CDR2 FYNNEI. Deletions cut 2 bases from V and 7 bases from J, with 5 bases between. This CDR3 spans 11 amino acids. CDR3 nucleotides: TGTGCCAGCAGTGAACCAGGGACCCAGTACTTC. Amino acid sequence: CASSEPGTQYF.

The V gene is TRBV6-5, the J gene TRBJ1-3; D is ambiguous. The CDR3 is 14 amino acids. Germline V gene lookup returns CDR1 MNHEY and CDR2 SVGAGI. V lost 8 bases, J lost 0 bases, and 11 bases lay in between. The CDR3 region has the DNA TGTGCCAGCGGGGTAGGCCACTCTGGAAACACCATATATTTT. It translates to CASGVGHSGNTIYF.

This clone counts as medium-sized. At one boundary the junction diverges from the germline segment, which might be a read error. The V and J genes are TRBV10-3 and TRBJ1-4; 7 nucleotides match TRBD1. Germline V lookup: CDR1 ENHRY, CDR2 SYGVKD. This CDR3 has 18 residues. CDR3 loop: CAIGEQLEGAPTNEKLFF. The CDR3, as DNA: TGTGCCATCGGTGAGCAATTAGAGGGGGCCCCAACTAATGAAAAACTGTTTTTT.

V usage is TRBV1 and J usage is TRBJ1-2. TRBV1 is a known pseudogene. The CDR3 is made up of 15 amino acids. The CDR3 here is CTSSPRPLGSCGYTF. CDR3 nucleotides: TGCACCAGCAGCCCTAGGCCCCTGGGTAGCTGTGGCTACACCTTC.

The gene calls are TRBV29-1 and TRBJ1-2; D might be TRBD1 (6 bases). This CDR3 spans 13 amino acids. Germline loops: CDR1 SQVTM, CDR2 ANQGSEA. Trimming cost V 0 bases and J 6 bases, with 11 bases left between them. CDR3 protein: CSVEDSGGHGYTF. The CDR3 DNA is TGCAGCGTTGAAGATTCCGGGGGCCATGGCTACACCTTC. The variable domain in full, with the rest retrieved from reference TRBV29-1 and TRBJ1-2, is SAVISQKPSRDICQRGTSLTIQCQVDSQVTMMFWYRQQPGQSLTLIATANQGSEATYESGFVIDKFPISRPNLTFSTLTVSNMSPEDSSIYLCSVEDSGGHGYTFGSGTRLTVV.

The CDR3 reads CASSPGGPEKLFF. The CDR3 DNA reads TGTGCCAGCTCACCGGGGGGGCCTGAAAAACTGTTTTTT. The V and J genes are TRBV18 and TRBJ1-4; maybe TRBD1 (6 bases). The CDR3 runs 13 residues. Trimming cost V 3 bases and J 7 bases, with 9 bases left between them. The germline V gene has CDR1 KGHSH and CDR2 LQKENI.

This clone was counted only a few times. The chain uses TRBV18 and TRBJ1-1; D unresolved. The CDR3 consists of 13 residues. The V gene's germline CDR1 is KGHSH and CDR2 LQKENI. The germline V and J ends were trimmed by 2 bases and 2 bases, with 6 bases remaining between them. The CDR3 DNA reads TGTGCCAGCTCACCAGGTAGAAACACTGAAGCTTTCTTT. This gives the protein CASSPGRNTEAFF. The whole variable domain, remainder taken from reference TRBV18 and TRBJ1-1, is NAGVMQNPRHLVRRRGQEARLRCSPMKGHSHVYWYRQLPEEGLKFMVYLQKENIIDESGMPKERFSAEFPKEGPSILRIQQVVRGDSAAYFCASSPGRNTEAFFGQGTRLTVV.

Of note for this clone: At one boundary the junction diverges from the germline segment, which might be a read error. V is TRBV5-6 and J is TRBJ2-3; 7 bases line up with TRBD1. CDR3 length: 14 residues. Germline CDR1 SGHDT, CDR2 YYEEEE. DNA for the CDR3: TGTGCCAGCAGCCCCCTAGACCGGACAGGTACGCAGTATTTT. Translated, it gives CASSPLDRTGTQYF.

The chain combines TRBV6-5 with TRBJ2-3; 12 nucleotides match TRBD2. The CDR3 is 14 amino acids. The V gene end was trimmed by 5 bases and the J gene end by 4 bases; junction bases not matched to a gene: 1. The germline gives CDR1 MNHEY, CDR2 SVGAGI. As DNA, the CDR3 is TGTGCCAGCAGTCCTAGCGGGGGGGCAGATACGCAGTATTTT. Its translation: CASSPSGGADTQYF.

The J gene is TRBJ2-1, the V gene TRBV9; 11 bases agree with TRBD1. CDR3 size: 15 residues. CDR1 is SGDLS and CDR2 is YYNGEE in the germline V gene. V shed 3 bases and J 8 bases; nucleotides not matched to a gene: 7. The CDR3 is CASSAGQGATDEQFF. In DNA, the CDR3 is TGTGCCAGCAGCGCCGGACAGGGGGCTACCGATGAGCAGTTCTTC.

This clone was observed once. This chain uses TRBV24-1 with TRBJ2-2; D is possibly TRBD1 (6 bases). Trimming took off 1 base at V and 2 bases at J, with 16 bases between the two ends. The germline V gene has CDR1 KGHDR and CDR2 SFDVKD. There are 18 residues in the CDR3. The CDR3 here is CATSDFLGATINTGELFF. The CDR3 DNA sequence: TGTGCCACCAGTGATTTTTTGGGGGCGACGATAAACACCGGGGAGCTGTTTTTT.

This clone was detected only once. The rearrangement links TRBV5-1 to TRBJ2-5; TRBD1 matches 9 bases. The CDR3 covers 15 residues. Germline CDR1 and CDR2: SGHRS and YFSETQ. The ends lost 4 bases at V and 4 bases at J; junction bases unmatched: 8. The CDR3 DNA reads as TGCGCCAGCAGCCTTAGGACAGGGGTCACAGAGACCCAGTACTTC. Translation gives CASSLRTGVTETQYF.